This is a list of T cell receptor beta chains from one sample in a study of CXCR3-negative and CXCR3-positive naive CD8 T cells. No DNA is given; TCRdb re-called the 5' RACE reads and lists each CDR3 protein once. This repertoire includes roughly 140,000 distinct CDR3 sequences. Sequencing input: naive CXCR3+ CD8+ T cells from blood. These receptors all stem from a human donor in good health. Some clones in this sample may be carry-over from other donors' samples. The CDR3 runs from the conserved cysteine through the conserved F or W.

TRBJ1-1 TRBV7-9 CASSQIGSTEAFF
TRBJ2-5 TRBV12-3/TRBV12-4 CASSKRTTSGVLETQYF
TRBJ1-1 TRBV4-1 CASSQEGQGAFEAFF
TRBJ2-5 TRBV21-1 CAAWKPYQETQYF
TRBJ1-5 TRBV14 CASRPKRRAGGQPQHF
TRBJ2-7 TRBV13 CASSLGAGVSEQYF
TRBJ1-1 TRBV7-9 CASSLEEEAFF
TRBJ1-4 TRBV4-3 CASSQDPGGGNEKLFF
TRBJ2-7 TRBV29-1 CSVEDGTYEQYF
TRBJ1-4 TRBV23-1 CASRPGPREEKLFF
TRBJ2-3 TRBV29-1 CSVAVISGTDTQYF
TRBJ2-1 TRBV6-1 CASRGLAGRWGEQFF
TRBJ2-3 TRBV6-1 CASSEEPGPAVDTQYF
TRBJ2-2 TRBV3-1 CASSQPGGIDTGELFF
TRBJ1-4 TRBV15 CATSRGPLGDPKLFF
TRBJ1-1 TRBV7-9 CASSLVGQGDTEAFF
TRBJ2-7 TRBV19 CASAGQGGGAYEQYF
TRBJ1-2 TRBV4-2 CASSQEQPFTGYTF
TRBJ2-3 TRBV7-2 CASSLLRGPDTQYF
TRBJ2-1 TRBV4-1 CASSQALSGYEQFF
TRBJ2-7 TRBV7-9 CASSLPGRAYEQHF
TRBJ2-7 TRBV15 CATSRKREGLDEQYF
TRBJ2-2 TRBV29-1 CSAVIWTGELFF